This T cell receptor (beta chain) was profiled in a study of blood T cell repertoires in COVID-19. Whole-study context: From the United States, Italy and Spain came samples of acute and convalescent COVID-19. In each case, the material was cDNA or gDNA derived from T cells, B-cell-depleted T cells, or PBMCs.

The CDR3 sequence is 15 residues long. The V and J ends lost 4 bases and 4 bases, in that order; junction bases with no gene match: 6. Germline V gene data show CDR1 as SGDLS and CDR2 as YYNGEE. This table comes from immunoSEQ multiplex PCR, and its TCRdb copy is limited to in-frame clones, with some not included. The profile shows fewer than 250,000 clones, roughly 84% of them singletons. Sequenced input: peripheral blood. The TCR sequence derives from a man between 35 and 55 years old with acute or convalescent COVID-19. This sequence joins TRBV9 and TRBJ2-5; TRBD2 matches 11 bases. The CDR3 bases are TGTGCCAGCAGCATAGCGGGGGGGCTCGGAGAGACCCAGTACTTC. Protein product: CASSIAGGLGETQYF.